The rows below give T cell receptor beta chains drawn from one sample of a study of Graves' ophthalmopathy and Graves' hyperthyroidism. TCRdb recomputed calls from the multiplex PCR reads with MiXCR, one row per CDR3 protein. The sample gives some 380,000 distinct CDR3 sequences, over 15% of which show up once; 7% is in the top ten. Source material: peripheral blood. The origin of the receptors is a woman aged 18-29 years with stable Graves' hyperthyroidism. Each CDR3 is given with its conserved first and last residue. The D gene is left open where the match is weak. Size is stated for part of the rows, as once, few or many counts, or as a class when the clone is expanded.

d_call: TRBD1; j_call: TRBJ2-7; v_call: TRBV12-3/TRBV12-4; clone_size: many; cdr3_nt: TGTGCCAGCACCGCCGGGACAGGGATAGGGGAGCAGTACTTC; cdr3_aa: CASTAGTGIGEQYF
d_call: .; j_call: TRBJ1-6; v_call: TRBV6-2/TRBV6-3; clone_size: many; cdr3_nt: TGTGCCAGCAGTTACGACGGGCCGGGTTCACCCCTCCACTTT; cdr3_aa: CASSYDGPGSPLHF
d_call: .; j_call: TRBJ1-1; v_call: TRBV27; clone_size: .; cdr3_nt: TGTGCCAGCAGTTTATTTGAGACTGAAGCTTTCTTT; cdr3_aa: CASSLFETEAFF
d_call: .; j_call: TRBJ2-7; v_call: TRBV6-1; clone_size: many; cdr3_nt: TGTGCCAGCAGTCCCGGGACTCCCCTCGAGCAGTACTTC; cdr3_aa: CASSPGTPLEQYF
d_call: .; j_call: TRBJ1-1; v_call: TRBV11-2; clone_size: many; cdr3_nt: TGTGCCAGCAGCTTGTTCCCACCCCAAAAGGAAGGAGCTTTCTTT; cdr3_aa: CASSLFPPQKEGAFF
d_call: TRBD2; j_call: TRBJ2-1; v_call: TRBV6-1; clone_size: .; cdr3_nt: TGTGCCAGCAGTAAAGGGACTAGCGGTCCCTACAATGAGCAGTTCTTC; cdr3_aa: CASSKGTSGPYNEQFF
d_call: .; j_call: TRBJ1-2; v_call: TRBV12-3/TRBV12-4; clone_size: many; cdr3_nt: TGTGCCAGCGGAGGCCTGGGCCTCTATGGCTACACCTTC; cdr3_aa: CASGGLGLYGYTF
d_call: TRBD2; j_call: TRBJ2-7; v_call: TRBV6-5; clone_size: once; cdr3_nt: TGTGCCAGCAGTTACCGACTAGCGGGAGACTACGAGCAGTACTTC; cdr3_aa: CASSYRLAGDYEQYF
d_call: TRBD1; j_call: TRBJ2-5; v_call: TRBV24-1; clone_size: many; cdr3_nt: TGTGCCACCAGTGATGGCGACAGGGGAGGTCGGGAGACCCAGTACTTC; cdr3_aa: CATSDGDRGGRETQYF
d_call: .; j_call: TRBJ1-6; v_call: TRBV5-1; clone_size: many; cdr3_nt: TGCGCCAGCAGCTTGGCCGGACGGTCACCCCTCCACTTT; cdr3_aa: CASSLAGRSPLHF
d_call: TRBD1; j_call: TRBJ1-1; v_call: TRBV10-3; clone_size: many; cdr3_nt: TGTGCCATCAGCGGGACAGGGGTTCGGACTGAAGCTTTCTTT; cdr3_aa: CAISGTGVRTEAFF
d_call: .; j_call: TRBJ2-7; v_call: TRBV28; clone_size: many; cdr3_nt: TGTGCCAGCACACTACAGGCGGAGATATACGAGCAGTACTTC; cdr3_aa: CASTLQAEIYEQYF
d_call: .; j_call: TRBJ2-7; v_call: TRBV6-2/TRBV6-3; clone_size: many; cdr3_nt: TGTGCCAGCAGTTTAAACCGCGTTCAGTACGAGCAGTACTTC; cdr3_aa: CASSLNRVQYEQYF
d_call: TRBD2; j_call: TRBJ2-4; v_call: TRBV7-8; clone_size: many; cdr3_nt: TGTGCCAGCAGCTTAGTCGGGGGGATGGACATTAAGTACTTC; cdr3_aa: CASSLVGGMDIKYF
d_call: .; j_call: TRBJ2-4; v_call: TRBV6-2/TRBV6-3; clone_size: .; cdr3_nt: TGTGCCAGCGGGCCGGGACCCCTCATTCAGTACTTC; cdr3_aa: CASGPGPLIQYF
d_call: .; j_call: TRBJ2-4; v_call: TRBV6-4; clone_size: many; cdr3_nt: TGTGCCAGCAGTCCGCGGCCAGGGGAGGTCCCTTTTGCTTTTGCCAAAAACATTCAGTACTTC; cdr3_aa: CASSPRPGEVPFAFAKNIQYF
d_call: .; j_call: TRBJ1-1; v_call: TRBV19; clone_size: many; cdr3_nt: TGTGCCAGTAGTCTGCGGGGGGGGAAGAACACTGAAGCTTTCTTT; cdr3_aa: CASSLRGGKNTEAFF
d_call: .; j_call: TRBJ2-6; v_call: TRBV9; clone_size: many; cdr3_nt: TGTGCCAGCAGCGACCCGAGGACCTCTGGGGCCAACGTCCTGACTTTC; cdr3_aa: CASSDPRTSGANVLTF
d_call: .; j_call: TRBJ2-4; v_call: TRBV7-2; clone_size: many; cdr3_nt: TGTGCCAGCAGCACTACACAGAAAAACATTCAGTACTTC; cdr3_aa: CASSTTQKNIQYF
d_call: TRBD1; j_call: TRBJ1-1; v_call: TRBV12-3/TRBV12-4; clone_size: many; cdr3_nt: TGTGCCAGCAGTTTAAGGGACAGGGGTGAAGCTTTCTTT; cdr3_aa: CASSLRDRGEAFF
d_call: .; j_call: TRBJ2-7; v_call: TRBV7-9; clone_size: once; cdr3_nt: TGTGCCAGCAGCTTTGGTCGGCAGGACGAGCAGTACTTC; cdr3_aa: CASSFGRQDEQYF
d_call: .; j_call: TRBJ2-4; v_call: TRBV5-1; clone_size: few; cdr3_nt: TGCGCCAGCAGCTTGCAAGAAGCCAAAAACATTCAGTACTTC; cdr3_aa: CASSLQEAKNIQYF
d_call: .; j_call: TRBJ1-1; v_call: TRBV2; clone_size: many; cdr3_nt: TGTGCCAGCCAATTCGTAGCAGTGAACACTGAAGCTTTCTTT; cdr3_aa: CASQFVAVNTEAFF
d_call: .; j_call: TRBJ2-7; v_call: TRBV15; clone_size: many; cdr3_nt: TGTGCCACCAGCAACACCTACGAGCAGTACTTC; cdr3_aa: CATSNTYEQYF
d_call: .; j_call: TRBJ1-1; v_call: TRBV5-1; clone_size: many; cdr3_nt: TGCGCCAGCAGCCTTACGGGACAAGGGGCTTTCTTT; cdr3_aa: CASSLTGQGAFF
d_call: TRBD1; j_call: TRBJ2-2; v_call: TRBV20-1; clone_size: many; cdr3_nt: TGCAGTGCTACGGGGACAGGGGGCGCCGGGGAGCTGTTTTTT; cdr3_aa: CSATGTGGAGELFF
d_call: .; j_call: TRBJ2-7; v_call: TRBV12-3/TRBV12-4; clone_size: .; cdr3_nt: TGTGCCAGCAGGCCTTTCGGGACTGCGGATGGGCAGTACTTC; cdr3_aa: CASRPFGTADGQYF
d_call: .; j_call: TRBJ2-7; v_call: TRBV20-1; clone_size: many; cdr3_nt: TGCAGTGCTAGTAGGAGGGAAGCTGGGTACGAGCAGTACTTC; cdr3_aa: CSASRREAGYEQYF
d_call: .; j_call: TRBJ1-5; v_call: TRBV5-6; clone_size: many; cdr3_nt: TGTGCCAGCAGCTTGGGAGCTTGGGGCAGTCAGCCCCAGCATTTT; cdr3_aa: CASSLGAWGSQPQHF
d_call: TRBD1; j_call: TRBJ2-7; v_call: TRBV27; clone_size: many; cdr3_nt: TGTGCCAGCAGCCCCCGGGCCAGGGGGTACGAGCAGTACTTC; cdr3_aa: CASSPRARGYEQYF
d_call: .; j_call: TRBJ2-7; v_call: TRBV12-3/TRBV12-4; clone_size: .; cdr3_nt: TGTGCCAGCGGGCCAAGGGGGAACACCTACGAGCAGTACTTC; cdr3_aa: CASGPRGNTYEQYF
d_call: .; j_call: TRBJ1-1; v_call: TRBV4-1; clone_size: many; cdr3_nt: TGCGCCAGCAGCCCCGGGAGAGGGCACACTGAAGCTTTCTTT; cdr3_aa: CASSPGRGHTEAFF
d_call: .; j_call: TRBJ1-5; v_call: TRBV7-3; clone_size: many; cdr3_nt: TGTGCCAGCAGCTTCCAGCCCCAGCATTTT; cdr3_aa: CASSFQPQHF
d_call: .; j_call: TRBJ2-7; v_call: TRBV10-3; clone_size: many; cdr3_nt: TGTGCCATCAGTGGGGGACCCACAGGAACAACCTACGAGCAGTACTTC; cdr3_aa: CAISGGPTGTTYEQYF
d_call: .; j_call: TRBJ2-2; v_call: TRBV7-9; clone_size: many; cdr3_nt: TGTGCCAGCAGCTTAGGGGACGTCACCGGGGAGCTGTTTTTT; cdr3_aa: CASSLGDVTGELFF
d_call: .; j_call: TRBJ2-7; v_call: TRBV6-2/TRBV6-3; clone_size: many; cdr3_nt: TGTGCCAGCAGTTACCTATACTCTAGCTACGAGCAGTACTTC; cdr3_aa: CASSYLYSSYEQYF
d_call: .; j_call: TRBJ2-7; v_call: TRBV7-9; clone_size: few; cdr3_nt: TGTTCCAGCAGCTTAAGCACCAGCTACGAGCAGTACTTC; cdr3_aa: CSSSLSTSYEQYF
d_call: .; j_call: TRBJ1-1; v_call: TRBV2; clone_size: many; cdr3_nt: TGTGCCAGCAGGAGACAGGAGTGGGTTTTCTTT; cdr3_aa: CASRRQEWVFF
d_call: .; j_call: TRBJ2-7; v_call: TRBV25-1; clone_size: .; cdr3_nt: TGTGCCAGCAGGCCCGGGGGAGCCTACGAGCAGTACTTC; cdr3_aa: CASRPGGAYEQYF
d_call: TRBD1; j_call: TRBJ1-5; v_call: TRBV6-1; clone_size: .; cdr3_nt: TGTGCCAGCAGCCGGAGACAGGGCTCGGATCAGCCCCAGCATTTT; cdr3_aa: CASSRRQGSDQPQHF
d_call: .; j_call: TRBJ2-7; v_call: TRBV7-9; clone_size: many; cdr3_nt: TGTGCCAGCAGCTTAGGCCAGGGTCAGGACTACGAGCAGTACTTC; cdr3_aa: CASSLGQGQDYEQYF
d_call: .; j_call: TRBJ2-7; v_call: TRBV4-2; clone_size: .; cdr3_nt: TGTGCCAGCAGCAACGCAGGGACTTCCTACGAGCAGTACTTC; cdr3_aa: CASSNAGTSYEQYF
d_call: .; j_call: TRBJ2-7; v_call: TRBV19; clone_size: many; cdr3_nt: TGTGCCAGTAGCGGACATTTCACCTACGAGCAGTACTTC; cdr3_aa: CASSGHFTYEQYF
d_call: .; j_call: TRBJ1-1; v_call: TRBV9; clone_size: many; cdr3_nt: TGTGCCAGCAGCGTAGCTGGGGAGTTGAACACTGAAGCTTTCTTT; cdr3_aa: CASSVAGELNTEAFF
d_call: .; j_call: TRBJ1-1; v_call: TRBV29-1; clone_size: many; cdr3_nt: TGCAGCGTCCTGCGGGGGAAAGCCACTGAAGCTTTCTTT; cdr3_aa: CSVLRGKATEAFF
d_call: .; j_call: TRBJ2-2; v_call: TRBV24-1; clone_size: many; cdr3_nt: TGTGCCACCAGTGATATAAGTTACCCCGAGGAGCTGTTTTTT; cdr3_aa: CATSDISYPEELFF
d_call: .; j_call: TRBJ1-2; v_call: TRBV2; clone_size: .; cdr3_nt: TGTGCCAGCACAACCGTCCGCGGCAACTATGGCTACACCTTC; cdr3_aa: CASTTVRGNYGYTF
d_call: .; j_call: TRBJ2-5; v_call: TRBV6-1; clone_size: .; cdr3_nt: TGTGCCAGCAGTCCCTACACTAGCTTACAAGAGACCCAGTACTTC; cdr3_aa: CASSPYTSLQETQYF
d_call: TRBD1; j_call: TRBJ1-2; v_call: TRBV29-1; clone_size: many; cdr3_nt: TGCAGCGTTGGAGGGGGACAGGACTATGGCTACACCTTC; cdr3_aa: CSVGGGQDYGYTF
d_call: .; j_call: TRBJ1-1; v_call: TRBV11-2; clone_size: once; cdr3_nt: TGTGCCAGCAGCTTAGATGGGATAAGGAGAGTGAACACTGAAGCTTTCTTT; cdr3_aa: CASSLDGIRRVNTEAFF
d_call: .; j_call: TRBJ1-1; v_call: TRBV6-1; clone_size: many; cdr3_nt: TGTGCCAGCAAGGTTTACGGATCGAACACTGAAGCTTTCTTT; cdr3_aa: CASKVYGSNTEAFF
d_call: TRBD1; j_call: TRBJ2-2; v_call: TRBV2; clone_size: few; cdr3_nt: TGTGCCAGCGATACAGGGGGCGCCGGGGAGCTGTTTTTT; cdr3_aa: CASDTGGAGELFF
d_call: TRBD2; j_call: TRBJ2-5; v_call: TRBV7-2; clone_size: many; cdr3_nt: TGTGCCAGCAGCTTAGGCCCTAGCGGGGTCGGGGAGACCCAGTACTTC; cdr3_aa: CASSLGPSGVGETQYF
d_call: TRBD1; j_call: TRBJ1-2; v_call: TRBV6-1; clone_size: many; cdr3_nt: TGTGCCAGCAGCCACCCGGGACAGGCGTCTAACTATGGCTACACCTTC; cdr3_aa: CASSHPGQASNYGYTF
d_call: .; j_call: TRBJ2-3; v_call: TRBV3-1; clone_size: .; cdr3_nt: TGTGCCAGCAGGCCTACGGAGACGACAACGCAGTATTTT; cdr3_aa: CASRPTETTTQYF